The clone carrying this T cell receptor (beta chain) was seen a single time. Its antigen is as yet unknown. Its ends do not fully match the called genes, so a read error is possible. CDR3 length equals 16 residues. Looked up from germline, CDR1 is MGHDK and CDR2 is SYGVNS. The data were taken from a study of T cells in Graves' hyperthyroidism and ophthalmopathy. General study results and limits: Ophthalmopathy was identified by the model a median around 6.9 months ahead of onset.

Newly diagnosed hyperthyroidism, duration under 2 months, in patients aged 18 to 65. Lactation, pregnancy, other autoimmune disease or uncontrolled infection led to exclusion of patients. RNA transcripts were the template for amplifying TCR beta CDR3 regions. Initially, a first-round RT-PCR of the TCR CDR3 employed the HTBI primer set. TCRdb fed the multiplex PCR reads into MiXCR, producing one record per CDR3 protein. The sample contains around 800,000 distinct CDR3 sequences, 38% of which appear only once. This rearrangement joins TRBV25-1 to TRBJ1-1; D may be TRBD1 (6 bases). Source material: blood. The sequence came from a man in his late teens or twenties with Graves' hyperthyroidism. CDR3 protein: CAGSQGGGGTLTEAFF. The DNA of the CDR3 is TGTGCCGGCAGCCAAGGGGGTGGAGGGACTCTCACTGAAGCTTTCTTT.